These 27 T cell receptor beta chains were all obtained from the same sample, sequenced in a study of blood T cells in healthy people across ages. The use of a sample-barcoded 5' primer and a J-beta primer mix characterized a second PCR of roughly 7 to 11 cycles. TCRdb fed the 5' RACE reads into MiXCR, producing one record per CDR3 protein. The table records roughly 1.5 million distinct CDR3 sequences, roughly 43% of them present only once. The source material was blood. The receptors were gathered from a woman aged 18-30 years in good health.

This clonotype was seen a handful of times. This rearrangement joins TRBV9 to TRBJ2-5; D is ambiguous. From germline, CDR1 is SGDLS and CDR2 YYNGEE. CDR3 length: 13 residues. The V gene lost 2 bases and the J gene lost 5 bases, with 10 bases spanning the gap. CDR3 sequence: CASSVWMGETQYF. Here the CDR3 DNA reads TGTGCCAGCAGCGTCTGGATGGGGGAGACCCAGTACTTC.

This clonotype was picked up a small number of times. J is TRBJ2-3 and V is TRBV29-1, with D perhaps TRBD2 (6 bases). The CDR3 contains 13 residues. Trimming cost V 6 bases and J 6 bases, with 16 bases left between them. Germline CDR1 and CDR2: SQVTM and ANQGSEA. CDR3 in DNA: TGCAGCGTGGGGACTGTGGCACTCGATACGCAGTATTTT. It is translated as CSVGTVALDTQYF.

This chain uses TRBV11-1 with TRBJ2-1; TRBD2 matches at 8 bases. The CDR3 length is 14 residues. V gave up 5 bases and J gave up 6 bases; unmatched junction bases: 6. The germline gives CDR1 SGHAT, CDR2 FQDESV (reference sequence). The CDR3 spells CASSKWTSLNEQFF. The DNA of the CDR3 is TGTGCCAGCAGCAAATGGACTAGCCTCAATGAGCAGTTCTTC.

V is TRBV7-3 and J is TRBJ2-1; D is ambiguous. V was trimmed by 1 base and J by 6 bases, leaving 7 bases between them. Germline CDR1 and CDR2: SGHTA and FQGTGA. The CDR3 totals 13 residues. The CDR3 here is CASSLSWINEQFF. CDR3 nucleotide sequence: TGTGCCAGCAGCTTAAGTTGGATCAATGAGCAGTTCTTC.

J is TRBJ2-7 and V is TRBV28, with a tentative D call TRBD1 (6 bases). The CDR3 has 14 residues. The V gene lost 3 bases and the J gene lost 7 bases, with 16 bases spanning the gap. Germline loops: CDR1 MDHEN, CDR2 SYDVKM. The CDR3 reads CASSFAQGNREQYF. The DNA of the CDR3 is TGTGCCAGCAGTTTCGCACAGGGCAACCGGGAGCAGTACTTC.

This clonotype was counted a few times. The chain employs TRBV12-3 or TRBV12-4 and TRBJ1-5; D remains ambiguous. The CDR3 sequence is 14 residues long. V was cut by 3 bases and J by 6 bases, with 12 bases left in between. Written as DNA, the CDR3 is TGTGCCAGCAGTTTCGGAGGGAACCCTCAGCCCCAGCATTTT. It is translated as CASSFGGNPQPQHF.

This sequence joins TRBV20-1 and TRBJ1-2; D remains ambiguous. There are 14 residues in the CDR3. Germline CDR1 is DFQATT and CDR2 is SNEGSKA (reference sequence). V gave up 4 bases and J gave up 2 bases, with 14 bases separating them. This CDR3 is CSAKPGGWNYGYTF. The CDR3 region has the DNA TGCAGTGCTAAACCCGGAGGCTGGAACTATGGCTACACCTTC.

The table lists this clonotype with a few counts. The chain carries TRBV19 and TRBJ2-1; possible D gene TRBD2, 6 bases. The ends were cut back, 6 bases at V and 7 bases at J, with 10 bases in the middle. Germline V CDR1 and CDR2: LNHDA, SQIVND (reference sequence). This CDR3 is built from 12 residues. The CDR3 protein is CASSPEGNEQFF. CDR3 bases: TGTGCCAGTAGCCCGGAGGGGAATGAGCAGTTCTTC. The full variable domain, in which reference TRBV19 and TRBJ2-1 provide the parts outside the CDR3, is DGGITQSPKYLFRKEGQNVTLSCEQNLNHDAMYWYRQDPGQGLRLIYYSQIVNDFQKGDIAEGYSVSREKKESFPLTVTSAQKNPTAFYLCASSPEGNEQFFGPGTRLTVL.

The genes are TRBV12-3 or TRBV12-4 and TRBJ1-2; D ambiguous. Trimming pared 5 bases from V and 6 bases from J, leaving 22 bases between. The CDR3 totals 16 residues. The CDR3 bases are TGTGCCAGCAGTCCATATGTTGGCCTCCCTGGGGATGGCTACACCTTC. This codes for CASSPYVGLPGDGYTF.

This chain uses TRBV7-2 with TRBJ1-1; D is unresolved. CDR1 is SGHTA, CDR2 FQGNSA, per germline. This CDR3 has 15 amino acids. Trimming pared 6 bases from V and 0 bases from J, leaving 14 bases between. CDR3: CASSLTPTLNTEAFF. CDR3 DNA: TGTGCCAGCAGTCTTACCCCGACCTTGAACACTGAAGCTTTCTTT. Looking up the rest from reference TRBV7-2 and TRBJ1-1 gives the full variable domain: GAGVSQSPSNKVTEKGKDVELRCDPISGHTALYWYRQSLGQGLEFLIYFQGNSAPDKSGLPSDRFSAERTGGSVSTLTIQRTQQEDSAVYLCASSLTPTLNTEAFFGQGTRLTVV.

This clonotype has only a few counts. The chain couples TRBV20-1 to TRBJ2-2, with 9 bases lining up with TRBD2. This CDR3 has 16 residues. Per germline, CDR1 DFQATT and CDR2 SNEGSKA (reference sequence). The V gene end was trimmed by 3 bases and the J gene end by 0 bases; junction bases not matched to a gene: 5. The CDR3 nucleotides read TGCAGTGCTAGGAGTAGCGGGGGATCGAACACCGGGGAGCTGTTTTTT. Translation gives CSARSSGGSNTGELFF.

This chain links TRBV12-3 or TRBV12-4 with TRBJ1-5; TRBD1 is a possible D gene (6 bases). CDR3 length equals 15 residues. V was pared by 6 bases and J by 1 base, with 13 bases between. This CDR3 is CASRDNRASNQPQHF. The CDR3 coding sequence is TGTGCCAGCAGAGATAACAGGGCGAGCAATCAGCCCCAGCATTTT.

V gene TRBV5-6 combines with J gene TRBJ1-2; 7 bases align to TRBD1. J lost 2 bases, V lost 4 bases, and 11 bases had no gene match. Germline lookup yields CDR1 SGHDT and CDR2 YYEEEE. The CDR3 has 16 residues. CDR3 DNA sequence: TGTGCCAGCAGCACCGAGGGAAGGGGGCGCAACTATGGCTACACCTTC. Residues: CASSTEGRGRNYGYTF. Full variable domain (missing parts from reference TRBV5-6 and TRBJ1-2): DAGVTQSPTHLIKTRGQQVTLRCSPKSGHDTVSWYQQALGQGPQFIFQYYEEEERQRGNFPDRFSGHQFPNYSSELNVNALLLGDSALYLCASSTEGRGRNYGYTFGSGTRLTVV.

The chain uses TRBV3-1 and TRBJ1-1; D is perhaps TRBD1 (5 bases). Germline V gives CDR1 LGHDT, CDR2 YNNKEL (reference sequence). Trimming left V 1 base short and J 1 base short, with 13 bases between. The CDR3 is 16 residues long. The CDR3 sequence is CASSQGSMGGNTEAFF. The DNA for the CDR3 is TGTGCCAGCAGCCAAGGTTCGATGGGGGGGAACACTGAAGCTTTCTTT.

This clonotype appeared a few times. The chain links TRBV30 to TRBJ1-5, with a tentative D call TRBD1 (5 bases). The length of the CDR3 is 15 residues. CDR1 is GTSNPN and CDR2 is SVGIG in the germline V gene (reference sequence). Deletions cut 3 bases from V and 0 bases from J, with 12 bases between. This CDR3 is CAWSLGTDSNQPQHF. The DNA for the CDR3 is TGTGCCTGGAGCCTCGGGACGGATAGCAATCAGCCCCAGCATTTT. The full variable domain, rest sourced from reference TRBV30 and TRBJ1-5, is SQTIHQWPATLVQPVGSPLSLECTVEGTSNPNLYWYRQAAGRGLQLLFYSVGIGQISSEVPQNLSASRPQDRQFILSSKKLLLSDSGFYLCAWSLGTDSNQPQHFGDGTRLSIL.

This clonotype was recorded many times. The genes are TRBV6-2 or TRBV6-3 and TRBJ2-7; D is possibly TRBD1 (5 bases). The CDR3 consists of 12 residues. Between the trimmed V and J ends, which lost 8 bases and 2 bases, there was a span of 10 bases. Germline-derived CDR1 and CDR2 are MNHEY and SVGEGT. CDR3 in amino acids: CASGDRAYEQYF. The CDR3 DNA sequence: TGTGCCAGCGGAGACAGAGCCTACGAGCAGTACTTC.

The rearrangement uses TRBV6-1 and TRBJ2-1; no reliable D call. V lost 1 base, J lost 12 bases, and 16 bases lay in between. The CDR3 totals 14 residues. Germline CDR1 MNHNS, CDR2 SASEGT. This CDR3 is CASSEGSRIDGQFF. In DNA, the CDR3 is TGTGCCAGCAGTGAAGGGAGTCGGATCGATGGGCAGTTCTTC.

This clonotype was picked up many times. This chain joins TRBV6-6 and TRBJ1-5; D is uncertain. V gave up 0 bases and J gave up 6 bases, with 9 bases separating them. The CDR3 extends over 14 amino acids. Germline lookup yields CDR1 MNHNY and CDR2 SVGAGI (reference sequence). The CDR3 DNA reads as TGTGCCAGCAGTTACTCGGGCACAAGTCAGCCCCAGCATTTT. It codes for CASSYSGTSQPQHF.

This clonotype was detected only a few times. The chain carries TRBV9 and TRBJ2-1; 8 bases are shared with TRBD2. V was clipped by 4 bases and J by 9 bases; unmatched bases: 9. The germline gives CDR1 SGDLS, CDR2 YYNGEE. CDR3 length: 14 residues. The CDR3 coding sequence is TGTGCCAGCAGCCCTCCCGGGAGGGCCGGTGAGCAGTTCTTC. Amino acids: CASSPPGRAGEQFF.

The V call is TRBV25-1, the J call TRBJ2-3, with 12 bases that match TRBD1. CDR3 size: 16 residues. CDR1 is MGHDK and CDR2 is SYGVNS in the germline V gene. V shed 4 bases and J 5 bases; nucleotides not matched to a gene: 7. CDR3 sequence reads: CASSARDRGLRDTQYF. The CDR3, as DNA: TGTGCCAGCAGTGCCAGGGACAGGGGGCTAAGAGATACGCAGTATTTT. Supplemented by reference TRBV25-1 and TRBJ2-3, the full variable domain reads EADIYQTPRYLVIGTGKKITLECSQTMGHDKMYWYQQDPGMELHLIHYSYGVNSTEKGDLSSESTVSRIRTEHFPLTLESARPSHTSQYLCASSARDRGLRDTQYFGPGTRLTVL.

Notes on this clonotype: A much larger clone lies a single base off, so this may be a read error. The V call is TRBV9, the J call TRBJ2-5, with D possibly called TRBD1 or TRBD2 (6 bases each). Looked up from germline, CDR1 is SGDLS and CDR2 is YYNGEE. Trimming took 3 bases from V and 7 from J, leaving 19 bases between them. The CDR3 covers 15 residues. CDR3 DNA: TGTGCCAGCAGCGCCGCGGGACACCAGATAGGGACCCAGTACTTC. It is translated as CASSAAGHQIGTQYF.

This sequence joins TRBV2 and TRBJ2-1; a possible D gene is TRBD2 (6 bases). Trimming removed 5 bases at V and 3 bases at J, with 14 bases between. The CDR3 extends over 15 amino acids. Germline CDR1 SNHLY, CDR2 FYNNEI. This CDR3 is CASSRDSALYNEQFF. The CDR3 bases are TGTGCCAGCAGTCGGGACTCAGCTCTCTACAATGAGCAGTTCTTC.

The chain is built from TRBV25-1 and TRBJ1-5; D might be TRBD1 (5 bases). The CDR3 loop spans 14 amino acids. V shed 1 base and J shed 3 bases, with 7 bases lying between them. Germline assignment: CDR1 MGHDK and CDR2 SYGVNS. The CDR3 spells CASSELGTNQPQHF. The DNA of the CDR3 is TGTGCCAGCAGTGAATTAGGGACCAATCAGCCCCAGCATTTT.

The rearrangement uses TRBV4-2 and TRBJ2-1; 11 bases fit TRBD2. The V gene's germline CDR1 is LGHNA and CDR2 YNFKEQ. V dropped 3 bases and J dropped 6; count of bases not matched to a gene: 7. The CDR3 runs 16 residues. CDR3 DNA sequence: TGTGCCAGCAGCCATCAGACTAGCGGGACATCCAATGAGCAGTTCTTC. This encodes CASSHQTSGTSNEQFF.

At least ten counts were recorded for this clonotype. V gene TRBV6-5 combines with J gene TRBJ2-7; tentatively, D is TRBD1 (6 bases). This CDR3 has 15 residues. Germline values: CDR1 MNHEY, CDR2 SVGAGI. V lost 0 bases and J lost 4, with 13 bases in between. The CDR3 nucleotides are TGTGCCAGCAGTTACTCGAACAGGGTAAAATACGAGCAGTACTTC. It yields the protein CASSYSNRVKYEQYF.

This clonotype was found a few times. The chain uses TRBV7-9 and TRBJ2-7; D may be TRBD1 or TRBD2 (5 bases each). The V and J ends lost 7 bases and 0 bases respectively, with 16 bases between them. Germline assignment: CDR1 SEHNR and CDR2 FQNEAQ (reference sequence). This CDR3 has 15 residues. The DNA of the CDR3 is TGTGCCAGCAATAGCCCCGAGGGACGCTCCTACGAGCAGTACTTC. Translation: CASNSPEGRSYEQYF.

This clonotype has a count of ten or more. This chain joins TRBV20-1 and TRBJ2-7; TRBD1 matches 10 bases. The J segment lost 1 base and the V segment lost 1 base, leaving 4 bases of the junction unmatched. Germline V gene data show CDR1 as DFQATT and CDR2 as SNEGSKA (reference sequence). The CDR3 length is 15 residues. The chain's CDR3 is CSARGTGGFSYEQYF. CDR3 nucleotides: TGCAGTGCTAGAGGGACAGGGGGTTTTTCCTACGAGCAGTACTTC.